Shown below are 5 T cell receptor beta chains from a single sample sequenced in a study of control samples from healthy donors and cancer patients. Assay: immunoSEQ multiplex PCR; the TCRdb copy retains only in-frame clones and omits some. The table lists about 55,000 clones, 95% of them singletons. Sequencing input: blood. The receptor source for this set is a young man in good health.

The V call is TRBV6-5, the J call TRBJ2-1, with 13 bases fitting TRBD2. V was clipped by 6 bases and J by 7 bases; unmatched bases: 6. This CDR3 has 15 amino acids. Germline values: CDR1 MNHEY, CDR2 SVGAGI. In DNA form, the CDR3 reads TGTGCCAGCAGCCCAACTAGCGGGAGGGCAAATGAGCAGTTCTTC. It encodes CASSPTSGRANEQFF.

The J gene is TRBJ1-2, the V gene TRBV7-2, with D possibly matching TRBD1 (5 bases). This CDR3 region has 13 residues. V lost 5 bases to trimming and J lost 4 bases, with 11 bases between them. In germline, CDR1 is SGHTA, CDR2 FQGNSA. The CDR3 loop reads CASSPFGGYGYTF. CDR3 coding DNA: TGTGCCAGCAGCCCATTTGGGGGCTATGGCTACACCTTC. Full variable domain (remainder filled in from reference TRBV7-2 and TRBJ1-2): GAGVSQSPSNKVTEKGKDVELRCDPISGHTALYWYRQSLGQGLEFLIYFQGNSAPDKSGLPSDRFSAERTGGSVSTLTIQRTQQEDSAVYLCASSPFGGYGYTFGSGTRLTVV.

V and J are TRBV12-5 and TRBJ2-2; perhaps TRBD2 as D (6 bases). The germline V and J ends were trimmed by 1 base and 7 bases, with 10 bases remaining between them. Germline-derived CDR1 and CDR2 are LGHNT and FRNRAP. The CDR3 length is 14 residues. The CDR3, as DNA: TGTGCTAGTGGTTTGGCTCAGGGAGGCGGGGAGCTGTTTTTT. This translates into CASGLAQGGGELFF. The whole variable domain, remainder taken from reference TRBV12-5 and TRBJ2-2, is DARVTQTPRHKVTEMGQEVTMRCQPILGHNTVFWYRQTMMQGLELLAYFRNRAPLDDSGMPKDRFSAEMPDATLATLKIQPSEPRDSAVYFCASGLAQGGGELFFGEGSRLTVL.

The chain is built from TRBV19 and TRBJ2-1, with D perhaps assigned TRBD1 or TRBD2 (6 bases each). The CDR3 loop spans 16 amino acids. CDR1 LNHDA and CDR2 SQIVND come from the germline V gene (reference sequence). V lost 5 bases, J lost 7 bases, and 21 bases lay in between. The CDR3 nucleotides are TGTGCCAGTAGTGACGAACCTCGAGGGGGGTTGAATGAGCAGTTCTTC. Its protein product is CASSDEPRGGLNEQFF.

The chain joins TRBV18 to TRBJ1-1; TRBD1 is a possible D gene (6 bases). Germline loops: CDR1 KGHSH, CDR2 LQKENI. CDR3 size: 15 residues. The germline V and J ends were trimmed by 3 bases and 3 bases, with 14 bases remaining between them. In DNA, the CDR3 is TGTGCCAGCTCACCGAACACAGGGTCCGACACTGAAGCTTTCTTT. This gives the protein CASSPNTGSDTEAFF.